Listed below are T cell receptor beta chains from one sample, sequenced in a study of blood T cells in healthy people across ages. TCRdb fed the 5' RACE reads into MiXCR, producing one record per CDR3 protein. The sample records more than 600,000 distinct CDR3 sequences, roughly 25% being singletons. These same data were also listed under a study on T cells of mothers and their children.

Sample: blood. The source is a boy under 18 in good health. The CDR3 runs from the conserved cysteine through the conserved F or W. The D gene is left open where the match is weak. The listing skips clone size in some rows; elsewhere it reads once, few, many or a size class.

D,J,size,V,DNA,CDR3
NA,TRBJ1-1,NA,TRBV27,TGTGCCAGCAGTTTATATCCCTCTTTGTGGGCGACGAACACTGAAGCTTTCTTT,CASSLYPSLWATNTEAFF
NA,TRBJ2-2,NA,TRBV20-1,TGCAGTGCTACCCCTGATTTCCTCACCGGGGAGCTGTTTTTT,CSATPDFLTGELFF
NA,TRBJ1-6,few,TRBV5-6,TGTGCCAGCAGCGCCAGGGAACGATCACCCCTCCACTTT,CASSARERSPLHF
NA,TRBJ2-5,few,TRBV10-3,TGTGCCATCAGTGAGTCTGCCGGGAAGGAGCAGTACTTC,CAISESAGKEQYF
NA,TRBJ1-2,few,TRBV12-3/TRBV12-4,TGTGCCAGCAGTTTAGTTGGGCAGGGTCACTATGGCTACACCTTC,CASSLVGQGHYGYTF
NA,TRBJ2-5,few,TRBV20-1,TGCAGTGCTAGCGGGACTACCAACAGGGGGACCCAGTACTTC,CSASGTTNRGTQYF
NA,TRBJ1-4,few,TRBV4-1,TGCGCCAGCAGCCAGAGGCCCGAGGGAGTGACCAATGAAAAACTGTTTTTT,CASSQRPEGVTNEKLFF
NA,TRBJ2-1,NA,TRBV5-1,TGCGCCAGCAGCTTGGTACGGACAGACGACTACAATGAGCAGTTCTTC,CASSLVRTDDYNEQFF
TRBD2,TRBJ2-1,NA,TRBV5-1,TGCGCCAGCAGTCTAGCGGGGGATAATCGTGAGCAGTTCTTC,CASSLAGDNREQFF
TRBD1,TRBJ1-2,NA,TRBV7-9,TGTGCCAGCAGCCCGGGACAGGGGGCCGCTAACTATGGCTACACCTTC,CASSPGQGAANYGYTF
NA,TRBJ2-5,NA,TRBV19,TGTGCCAGTAGTATGCGGGGCGTCGAGACCCAGTACTTC,CASSMRGVETQYF
TRBD2,TRBJ2-7,NA,TRBV7-2,TGTGCCAGCAGCAGAAGGACTAGTGGGGGGTCCTCCTACGAGCAGTACTTC,CASSRRTSGGSSYEQYF
NA,TRBJ1-4,NA,TRBV7-9,TGTGCCAGCAGCAGGACCGAAAAACTGTTTTTT,CASSRTEKLFF
NA,TRBJ2-1,NA,TRBV27,TGTGCCAGCAGTGTATACAGCCCTGCAGGGAATGAGCAGTTCTTC,CASSVYSPAGNEQFF
TRBD1,TRBJ2-2,NA,TRBV29-1,TGCAGCGTTGTTTCAGGGGGCCGGAACACCGGGGAGCTGTTTTTT,CSVVSGGRNTGELFF
NA,TRBJ2-5,NA,TRBV29-1,TGCAGCGGGGGGCGGCAAGAGACAGAGACCCAGTACTTC,CSGGRQETETQYF
NA,TRBJ2-5,NA,TRBV21-1,TGTGCCAGCAGCAGGGTGAGGGAGACCCAGTACTTC,CASSRVRETQYF